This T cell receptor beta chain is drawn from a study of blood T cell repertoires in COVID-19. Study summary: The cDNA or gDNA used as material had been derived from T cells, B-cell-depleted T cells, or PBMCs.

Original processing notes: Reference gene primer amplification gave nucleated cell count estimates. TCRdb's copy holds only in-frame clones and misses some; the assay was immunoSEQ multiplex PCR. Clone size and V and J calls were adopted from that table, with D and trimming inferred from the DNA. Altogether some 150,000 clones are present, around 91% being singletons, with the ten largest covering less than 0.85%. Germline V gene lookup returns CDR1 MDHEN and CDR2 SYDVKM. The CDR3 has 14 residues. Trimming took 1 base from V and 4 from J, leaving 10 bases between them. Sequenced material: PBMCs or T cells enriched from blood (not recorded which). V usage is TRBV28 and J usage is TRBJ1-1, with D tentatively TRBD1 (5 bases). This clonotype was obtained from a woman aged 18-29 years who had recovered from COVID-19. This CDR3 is CASSLSQGGTEAFF. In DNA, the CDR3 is TGTGCCAGCAGTTTATCCCAGGGCGGCACTGAAGCTTTCTTT. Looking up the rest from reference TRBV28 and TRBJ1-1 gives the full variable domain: DVKVTQSSRYLVKRTGEKVFLECVQDMDHENMFWYRQDPGLGLRLIYFSYDVKMKEKGDIPEGYSVSREKKERFSLILESASTNQTSMYLCASSLSQGGTEAFFGQGTRLTVV.